Reported below is one T cell receptor beta chain. CDR3 length: 15 amino acids. Germline values: CDR1 MGHRA, CDR2 YSYEKL. Germline trimming cut 1 base from V and 5 bases from J; bases unmatched to any gene: 2. The data stem from a study of blood T cell repertoires in COVID-19. Source study methods: Counts of nucleated cells, estimated from reference gene primer amplification, were obtained. Method: immunoSEQ multiplex PCR; TCRdb's copy keeps in-frame clones and lacks some. D and trimming were read from the DNA, whereas the V and J calls and clone size are those reported in that table. The sample lists roughly 300,000 clones, roughly 93% occurring once. The age range of participants was 18 to 89 years, with residence in more than 20 US areas. Self-reported history from a screening survey and questionnaire set each donor's cohort.

The source is a woman aged 40 to 50 with acute COVID-19. The sample taken for sequencing was PBMCs or T cells enriched from blood (not recorded which). The rearrangement joins TRBV4-1 to TRBJ1-6; 7 bases are shared with TRBD1. CDR3 nucleotides: TGCGCCAGCAGCCAAGCAGGGGGAAATAATTCACCCCTCCACTTT. Its protein is CASSQAGGNNSPLHF.